Listed here are 15 T cell receptor beta chains from one sample, sequenced in a study of shared clonotypes between healthy human individuals. Assay used: immunoSEQ multiplex PCR; TCRdb lists only in-frame clones, some missing. The table records around 1.9 million clones, approximately 92% of them present only once. Naive CD8 populations comprised CD45RO-negative cells positively selected for CCR7, excluding terminally differentiated effector memory CD45RA+ cells. Source material: naive CD8+ T cells from PBMCs. The origin of the receptors is a man aged 18 to 35 in good health. Some clones in this sample may be carry-over from other donors' samples.

The chain has TRBV7-2 and TRBJ1-2; tentatively, D is TRBD1 (5 bases). Trimming took off 4 bases at V and 8 bases at J, with 20 bases between the two ends. This CDR3 is 15 amino acids long. Germline CDR1 is SGHTA and CDR2 is FQGNSA. The CDR3 sequence is CASSSTGDRIFGYTF. The CDR3 DNA follows: TGTGCCAGCAGCTCCACCGGGGACCGGATTTTCGGCTACACCTTC.

This clone has just one count. The rearrangement uses TRBV27 and TRBJ2-3, with D possibly matching TRBD1 (6 bases). In germline, CDR1 is MNHEY, CDR2 SMNVEV (reference sequence). The CDR3 is 14 amino acids. V was cut by 3 bases and J by 1 base, with 8 bases left in between. CDR3 in amino acids: CASSFSGGTDTQYF. The CDR3 DNA sequence: TGTGCCAGCAGTTTCTCAGGGGGCACAGATACGCAGTATTTT.

The chain carries TRBV5-4 and TRBJ2-2; D uncertain. Germline V gene data show CDR1 as SGHNT and CDR2 as YYREEE (reference sequence). V gave up 7 bases and J gave up 4 bases, with 8 bases separating them. The CDR3 has 12 amino acids. This CDR3 is CASVLATGELFF. In nucleotides, the CDR3 is TGTGCCAGCGTTCTCGCCACCGGGGAGCTGTTTTTT.

The CDR3 bases are TGTGCCAGCAGCAACCGGGACAGAGAAGAGACCCAGTACTTC. Encoded protein: CASSNRDREETQYF. This chain connects TRBV7-9 to TRBJ2-5; 7 bases map to TRBD1. This CDR3 has 14 residues. The V gene's germline CDR1 is SEHNR and CDR2 FQNEAQ (reference sequence). Trimming removed 5 bases from V and 3 bases from J; junction bases left unmatched: 6.

This clone was recorded only once. The V call is TRBV9, the J call TRBJ1-4; D call uncertain. Trimming removed 10 bases from V and 8 bases from J, with 18 bases in between. CDR3 length: 13 residues. Germline V gene lookup returns CDR1 SGDLS and CDR2 YYNGEE. The CDR3, as DNA: TGTGCCCCCCGGGCGGGAGGAGGGGAAAAACTGTTTTTT. Its protein product is CAPRAGGGEKLFF.

The chain has TRBV11-2 and TRBJ2-7; 12 nucleotides align to TRBD2. V lost 1 base and J lost 7; bases outside the gene matches: 5. The CDR3 sequence is 15 residues long. Germline CDR1 SGHAT, CDR2 FQNNGV. CDR3 coding DNA: TGTGCCAGCAGCTTAGCGGCGACTAGCGGGAGAGAGCAGTACTTC. It encodes CASSLAATSGREQYF.

The genes are TRBV28 and TRBJ1-1; no definite D call. Germline V gene sequence: CDR1 MDHEN, CDR2 SYDVKM. Trimming took 3 bases from V and 1 from J, leaving 9 bases between them. The CDR3 runs to 14 residues. CDR3 residues: CASSFPHKNTEAFF. The CDR3 nucleotides read TGTGCCAGCAGTTTCCCACATAAGAACACTGAAGCTTTCTTT.

The chain joins TRBV28 to TRBJ2-5, with D perhaps TRBD2 (7 bases). CDR3 length: 15 residues. Between the trimmed V and J ends, which lost 1 base and 4 bases, there was a span of 13 bases. The germline CDR1 and CDR2 sequences are MDHEN and SYDVKM. The CDR3 nucleotides read TGTGCCAGCAGTTTATACCGGGGGGCAGGAGAGACCCAGTACTTC. It codes for CASSLYRGAGETQYF.

This sequence joins TRBV19 and TRBJ2-2; a weak D match, TRBD2 (6 bases). This CDR3 has 14 amino acids. Germline CDR1 and CDR2: LNHDA and SQIVND (reference sequence). Trimming removed 7 bases from V and 1 base from J, with 10 bases in between. As DNA, the CDR3 is TGTGCCAGTACCGGGCGGGGGAACACCGGGGAGCTGTTTTTT. Amino acids: CASTGRGNTGELFF.

This rearrangement joins TRBV28 to TRBJ2-7; D is uncertain. V was pared by 9 bases and J by 5 bases, with 8 bases between. Germline V lookup: CDR1 MDHEN, CDR2 SYDVKM. The CDR3 covers 10 residues. The CDR3 here is CARKLDEQYF. DNA of the CDR3: TGTGCCAGGAAGCTGGACGAGCAGTACTTC.

The V call is TRBV28, the J call TRBJ2-3, with D unclear. The CDR3 totals 17 residues. V lost 2 bases to trimming and J lost 1 base, with 16 bases between them. Germline-derived CDR1 and CDR2 are MDHEN and SYDVKM. In DNA, the CDR3 is TGTGCCAGCAGTTTAATGTCGGCTGCCGCTGGCACAGATACGCAGTATTTT. Its translation is CASSLMSAAAGTDTQYF. Combining the CDR3 with reference TRBV28 and TRBJ2-3 gives the whole variable domain DVKVTQSSRYLVKRTGEKVFLECVQDMDHENMFWYRQDPGLGLRLIYFSYDVKMKEKGDIPEGYSVSREKKERFSLILESASTNQTSMYLCASSLMSAAAGTDTQYFGPGTRLTVL.

The chain is built from TRBV29-1 and TRBJ1-1, with 11 bases identical to TRBD1. The CDR3 is made up of 13 amino acids. With V trimmed by 7 bases and J by 4 bases, 5 bases remained unmatched. In germline, CDR1 is SQVTM, CDR2 ANQGSEA. CDR3 region: CSAWDRGGTEAFF. Written as DNA, the CDR3 is TGCAGCGCATGGGACAGGGGGGGCACTGAAGCTTTCTTT.

The chain uses TRBV11-2 and TRBJ1-1; 8 nucleotides match TRBD1. The V gene end was trimmed by 5 bases and the J gene end by 5 bases; junction bases not matched to a gene: 4. Germline V lookup: CDR1 SGHAT, CDR2 FQNNGV. The CDR3 loop spans 13 amino acids. The CDR3 bases are TGTGCCAGCAGCGTCAGGGGGCGTACTGAAGCTTTCTTT. Amino acid sequence: CASSVRGRTEAFF. Looking up the rest from reference TRBV11-2 and TRBJ1-1 gives the full variable domain: EAGVAQSPRYKIIEKRQSVAFWCNPISGHATLYWYQQILGQGPKLLIQFQNNGVVDDSQLPKDRFSAERLKGVDSTLKIQPAKLEDSAVYLCASSVRGRTEAFFGQGTRLTVV.

The rearrangement uses TRBV19 and TRBJ1-1; 8 nucleotides line up with TRBD1. This CDR3 contains 17 residues. Germline CDR1 and CDR2: LNHDA and SQIVND (reference sequence). V shed 4 bases, J shed 0 bases, and the junction held 10 bases outside the gene matches. Here the CDR3 reads CASSSLAGGLMNTEAFF. The CDR3 DNA sequence: TGTGCCAGTAGTAGCCTGGCAGGGGGCCTGATGAACACTGAAGCTTTCTTT.

V is TRBV11-2 and J is TRBJ2-1, with a tentative D call TRBD2 (6 bases). The V end lost 5 bases, the J end lost 2 bases, and 16 bases lay between the germline ends. CDR1 and CDR2 from the germline V gene are SGHAT and FQNNGV. This CDR3 comprises 16 residues. CDR3: CASSRPRETPYNEQFF. For the CDR3, the DNA is TGTGCCAGCAGCCGACCACGGGAGACCCCCTACAATGAGCAGTTCTTC.